This T cell receptor (beta chain) was identified in a study of blood T cell repertoires in COVID-19. Study summary: COVID-19 samples, acute and convalescent, were from the United States, Italy and Spain.

The CDR3 runs 17 residues. Germline V CDR1 and CDR2: SGHVS, FQNEAQ. Trimming removed 6 bases at V and 0 bases at J, with 15 bases between. Only in-frame clones appear in the TCRdb table, and some are missing; sequencing was by immunoSEQ multiplex PCR. The sample yields roughly 110,000 clones, approximately 85% seen once. This receptor was identified in a man in his forties with acute or convalescent COVID-19. Sequencing was performed on peripheral blood. The rearrangement uses TRBV7-8 and TRBJ1-6; maybe TRBD1 (5 bases). In nucleotides, the CDR3 is TGTGCCAGCAGTCGAGAGGGGTTTAGCTCCTATAATTCACCCCTCCACTTT. It is translated as CASSREGFSSYNSPLHF.